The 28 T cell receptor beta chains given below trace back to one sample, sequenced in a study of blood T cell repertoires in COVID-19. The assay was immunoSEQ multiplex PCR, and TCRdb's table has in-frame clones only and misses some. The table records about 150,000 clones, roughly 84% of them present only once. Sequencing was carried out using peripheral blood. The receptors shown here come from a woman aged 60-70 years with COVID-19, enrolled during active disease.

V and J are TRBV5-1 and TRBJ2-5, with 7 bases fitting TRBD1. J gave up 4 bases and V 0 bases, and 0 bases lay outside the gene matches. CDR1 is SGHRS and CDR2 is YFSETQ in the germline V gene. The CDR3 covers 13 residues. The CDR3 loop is CASSLDRGETQYF. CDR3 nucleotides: TGCGCCAGCAGCTTGGACAGGGGAGAGACCCAGTACTTC.

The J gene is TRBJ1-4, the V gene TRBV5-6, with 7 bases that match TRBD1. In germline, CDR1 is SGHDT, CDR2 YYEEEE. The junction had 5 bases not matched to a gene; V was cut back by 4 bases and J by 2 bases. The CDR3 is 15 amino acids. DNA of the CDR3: TGTGCCAGCAGCACCGGCAGGGGGACTAATGAAAAACTGTTTTTT. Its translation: CASSTGRGTNEKLFF.

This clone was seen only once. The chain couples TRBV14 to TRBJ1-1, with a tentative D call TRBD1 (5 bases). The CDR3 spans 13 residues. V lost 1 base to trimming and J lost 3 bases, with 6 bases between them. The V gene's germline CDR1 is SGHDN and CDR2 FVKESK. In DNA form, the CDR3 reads TGTGCCAGCAGCCAAGGACAGCACACTGAAGCTTTCTTT. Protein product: CASSQGQHTEAFF.

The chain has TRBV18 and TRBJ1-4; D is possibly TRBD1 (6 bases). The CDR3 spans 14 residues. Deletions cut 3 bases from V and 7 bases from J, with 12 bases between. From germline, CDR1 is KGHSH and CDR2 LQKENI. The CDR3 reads CASSPDVGGEKLFF. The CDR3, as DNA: TGTGCCAGCTCACCGGACGTAGGGGGTGAAAAACTGTTTTTT. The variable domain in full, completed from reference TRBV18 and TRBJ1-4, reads NAGVMQNPRHLVRRRGQEARLRCSPMKGHSHVYWYRQLPEEGLKFMVYLQKENIIDESGMPKERFSAEFPKEGPSILRIQQVVRGDSAAYFCASSPDVGGEKLFFGSGTQLSVL.

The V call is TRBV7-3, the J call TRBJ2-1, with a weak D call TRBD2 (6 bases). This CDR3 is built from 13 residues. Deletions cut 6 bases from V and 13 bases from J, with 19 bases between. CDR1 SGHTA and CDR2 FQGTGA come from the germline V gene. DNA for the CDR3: TGTGCCAGCAGTAGCGCCGATAGGGACTTACAGTTCTTC. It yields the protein CASSSADRDLQFF.

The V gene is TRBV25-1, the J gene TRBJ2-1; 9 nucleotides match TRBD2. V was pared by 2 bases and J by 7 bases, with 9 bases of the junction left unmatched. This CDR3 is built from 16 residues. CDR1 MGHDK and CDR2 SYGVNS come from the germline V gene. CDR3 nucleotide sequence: TGTGCCAGCAGTGAAACGGGGACTAGCCGTTGGAATGAGCAGTTCTTC. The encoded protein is CASSETGTSRWNEQFF.

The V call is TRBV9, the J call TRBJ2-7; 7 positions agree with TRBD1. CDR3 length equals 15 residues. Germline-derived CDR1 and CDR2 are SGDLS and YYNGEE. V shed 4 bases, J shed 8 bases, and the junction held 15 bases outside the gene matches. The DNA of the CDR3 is TGTGCCAGCAGCTTATCCGGGACAGTGTATGATAAGCAGTACGTC. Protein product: CASSLSGTVYDKQYV.

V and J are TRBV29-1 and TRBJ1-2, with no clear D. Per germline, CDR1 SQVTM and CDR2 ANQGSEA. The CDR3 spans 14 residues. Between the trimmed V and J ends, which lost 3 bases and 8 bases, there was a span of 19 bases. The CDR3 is CSVEGISPSEGYTF. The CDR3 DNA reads TGCAGCGTTGAGGGCATATCCCCTTCTGAGGGCTACACCTTC.

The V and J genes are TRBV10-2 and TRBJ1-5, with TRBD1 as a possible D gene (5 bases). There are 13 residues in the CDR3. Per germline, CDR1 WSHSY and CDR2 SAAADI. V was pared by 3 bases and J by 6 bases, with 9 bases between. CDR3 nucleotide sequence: TGCGCCAGCAGTGACCAGGGAGGTCAGCCCCAGCATTTT. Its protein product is CASSDQGGQPQHF.

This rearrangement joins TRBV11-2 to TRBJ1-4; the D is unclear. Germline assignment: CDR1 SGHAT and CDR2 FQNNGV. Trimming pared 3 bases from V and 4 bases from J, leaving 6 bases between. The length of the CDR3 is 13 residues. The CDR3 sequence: CASSFGLNEKLFF. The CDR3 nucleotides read TGTGCCAGCAGCTTTGGGCTTAATGAAAAACTGTTTTTT.

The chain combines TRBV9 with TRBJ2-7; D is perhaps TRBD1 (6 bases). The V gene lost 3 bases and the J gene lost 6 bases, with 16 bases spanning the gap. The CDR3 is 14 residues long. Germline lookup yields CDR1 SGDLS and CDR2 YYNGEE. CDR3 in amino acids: CASSANAGEREQYF. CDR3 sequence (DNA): TGTGCCAGCAGCGCCAACGCAGGGGAGCGCGAGCAGTACTTC.

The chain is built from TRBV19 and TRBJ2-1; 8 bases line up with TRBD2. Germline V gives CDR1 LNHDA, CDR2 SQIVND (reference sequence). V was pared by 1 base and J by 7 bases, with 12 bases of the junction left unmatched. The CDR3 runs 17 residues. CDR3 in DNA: TGTGCCAGTAGTATAGCTTTGGCTCCGGGAGGGAAAAATGAGCAGTTCTTC. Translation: CASSIALAPGGKNEQFF. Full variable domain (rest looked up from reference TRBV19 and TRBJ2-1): DGGITQSPKYLFRKEGQNVTLSCEQNLNHDAMYWYRQDPGQGLRLIYYSQIVNDFQKGDIAEGYSVSREKKESFPLTVTSAQKNPTAFYLCASSIALAPGGKNEQFFGPGTRLTVL.

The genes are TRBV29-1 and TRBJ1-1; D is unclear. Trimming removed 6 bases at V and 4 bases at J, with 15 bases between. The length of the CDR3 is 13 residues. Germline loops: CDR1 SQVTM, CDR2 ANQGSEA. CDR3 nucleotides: TGCAGCGTGGCAGACTCCAGAGGCACTGAAGCTTTCTTT. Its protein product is CSVADSRGTEAFF.

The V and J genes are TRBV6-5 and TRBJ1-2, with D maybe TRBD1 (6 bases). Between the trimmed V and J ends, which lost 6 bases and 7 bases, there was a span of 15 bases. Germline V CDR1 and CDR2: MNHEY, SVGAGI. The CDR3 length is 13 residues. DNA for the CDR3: TGTGCCAGCAGGGAGGGGGGGCTGATTGGCTACACCTTC. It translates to CASREGGLIGYTF.

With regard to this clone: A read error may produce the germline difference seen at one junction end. The CDR3 nucleotides are TGTGCCAGCTCGCCACAGGGGGCGGCTGATGGCTACACCTTC. Its protein product is CASSPQGAADGYTF. This chain joins TRBV18 and TRBJ1-2, with TRBD1 identical over 9 bases. CDR1 is KGHSH and CDR2 is LQKENI in the germline V gene. The CDR3 runs 14 residues. Full variable domain (missing parts from reference TRBV18 and TRBJ1-2): NAGVMQNPRHLVRRRGQEARLRCSPMKGHSHVYWYRQLPEEGLKFMVYLQKENIIDESGMPKERFSAEFPKEGPSILRIQQVVRGDSAAYFCASSPQGAADGYTFGSGTRLTVV.

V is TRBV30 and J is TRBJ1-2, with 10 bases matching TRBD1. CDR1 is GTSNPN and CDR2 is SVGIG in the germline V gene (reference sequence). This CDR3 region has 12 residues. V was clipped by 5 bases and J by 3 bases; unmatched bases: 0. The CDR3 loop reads CAWGTGDYGYTF. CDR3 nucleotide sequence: TGTGCCTGGGGGACAGGGGACTATGGCTACACCTTC.

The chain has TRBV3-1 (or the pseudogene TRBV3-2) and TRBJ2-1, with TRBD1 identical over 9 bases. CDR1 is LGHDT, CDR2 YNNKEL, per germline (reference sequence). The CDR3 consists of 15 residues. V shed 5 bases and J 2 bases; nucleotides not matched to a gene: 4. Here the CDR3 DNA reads TGTGCCAGCAGCTTGGACAGGGGCACCTACAATGAGCAGTTCTTC. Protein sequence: CASSLDRGTYNEQFF.

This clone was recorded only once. The DNA of the CDR3 is TGTGCCAGCAGCTTAACACAGGCAAACACTGAAGCTTTCTTT. As protein: CASSLTQANTEAFF. This chain connects TRBV7-6 to TRBJ1-1; possibly TRBD1 for D (5 bases). Germline V gene sequence: CDR1 SGHVS, CDR2 FNYEAQ. The CDR3 is made up of 14 amino acids. V was trimmed by 2 bases and J by 2 bases, leaving 9 bases between them. Based on the CDR3 plus reference TRBV7-6 and TRBJ1-1, the full variable domain is GAGVSQSPRYKVTKRGQDVALRCDPISGHVSLYWYRQALGQGPEFLTYFNYEAQQDKSGLPNDRFSAERPEGSISTLTIQRTEQRDSAMYRCASSLTQANTEAFFGQGTRLTVV.

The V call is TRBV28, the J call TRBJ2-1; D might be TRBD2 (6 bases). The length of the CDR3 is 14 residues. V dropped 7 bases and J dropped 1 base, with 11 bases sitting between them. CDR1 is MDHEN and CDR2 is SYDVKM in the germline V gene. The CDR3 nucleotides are TGTGCCAGCACTAGCGCGAATTCCTACAATGAGCAGTTCTTC. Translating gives CASTSANSYNEQFF.

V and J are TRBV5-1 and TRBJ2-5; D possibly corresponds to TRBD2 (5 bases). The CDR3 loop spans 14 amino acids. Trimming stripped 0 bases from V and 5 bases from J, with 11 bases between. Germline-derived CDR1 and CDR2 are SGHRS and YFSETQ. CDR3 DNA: TGCGCCAGCAGCTTGGCCCACCCGGGGGAGACCCAGTACTTC. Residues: CASSLAHPGETQYF.

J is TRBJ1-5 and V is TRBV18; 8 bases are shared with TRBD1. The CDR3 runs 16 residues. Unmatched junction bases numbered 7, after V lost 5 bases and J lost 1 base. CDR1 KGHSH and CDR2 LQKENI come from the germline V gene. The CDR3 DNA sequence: TGTGCCAGCTCAGCTCTTGACAGGGGCAGCAATCAGCCCCAGCATTTT. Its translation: CASSALDRGSNQPQHF.

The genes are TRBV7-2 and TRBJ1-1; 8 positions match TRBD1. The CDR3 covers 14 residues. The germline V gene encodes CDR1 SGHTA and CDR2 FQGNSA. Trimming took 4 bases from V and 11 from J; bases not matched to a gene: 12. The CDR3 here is CASSSTARQGLAFF. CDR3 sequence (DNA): TGTGCCAGCAGCTCCACAGCAAGACAGGGGTTGGCTTTCTTT.

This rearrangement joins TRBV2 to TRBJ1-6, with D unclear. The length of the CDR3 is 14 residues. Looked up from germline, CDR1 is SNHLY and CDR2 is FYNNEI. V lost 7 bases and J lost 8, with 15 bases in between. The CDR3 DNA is TGTGCCAGCAAATTAGTGAGGCCTGATTCACCCCTCCACTTT. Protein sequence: CASKLVRPDSPLHF.

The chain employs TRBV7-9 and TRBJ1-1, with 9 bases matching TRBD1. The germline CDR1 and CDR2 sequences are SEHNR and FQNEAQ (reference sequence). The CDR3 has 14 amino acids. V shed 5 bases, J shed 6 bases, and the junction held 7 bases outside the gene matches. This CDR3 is CASSGDRGVSEAFF. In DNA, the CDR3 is TGTGCCAGCAGCGGAGACAGGGGGGTCTCTGAAGCTTTCTTT.

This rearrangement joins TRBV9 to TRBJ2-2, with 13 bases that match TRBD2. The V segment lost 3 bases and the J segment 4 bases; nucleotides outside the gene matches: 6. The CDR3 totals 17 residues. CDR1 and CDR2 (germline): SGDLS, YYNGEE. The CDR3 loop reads CASSATSGGAGTGELFF. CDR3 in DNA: TGTGCCAGCAGCGCCACTAGCGGGGGGGCCGGCACCGGGGAGCTGTTTTTT.

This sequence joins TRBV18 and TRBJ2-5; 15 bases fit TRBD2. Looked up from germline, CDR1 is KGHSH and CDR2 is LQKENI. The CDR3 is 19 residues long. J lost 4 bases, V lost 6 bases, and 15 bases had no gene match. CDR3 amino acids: CASSPGLAGGIRSGETQYF. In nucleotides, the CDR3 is TGTGCCAGCTCCCCTGGACTAGCGGGGGGGATACGGAGTGGAGAGACCCAGTACTTC.

The chain's CDR3 is CASSIGTDQPQHF. The CDR3 DNA is TGTGCCAGCAGCATCGGGACAGATCAGCCCCAGCATTTT. The chain links TRBV5-4 to TRBJ1-5, with TRBD1 matching over 7 bases. Germline CDR1 and CDR2: SGHNT and YYREEE (reference sequence). Germline trimming cut 4 bases from V and 5 bases from J; bases unmatched to any gene: 3. This CDR3 comprises 13 residues.

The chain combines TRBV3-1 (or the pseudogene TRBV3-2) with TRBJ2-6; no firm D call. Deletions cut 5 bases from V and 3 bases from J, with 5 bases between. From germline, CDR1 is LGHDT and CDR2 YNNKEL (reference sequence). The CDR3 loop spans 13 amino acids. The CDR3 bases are TGTGCCAGCAGCTCCCGTGGGGCCAACGTCCTGACTTTC. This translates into CASSSRGANVLTF.